This T cell receptor (beta chain) was captured by sequencing in a study of shared clonotypes between healthy human individuals. Per the original data handling: ImmunoSEQ output lacked quality scores and full-length reads, limiting matched filtering. The table came from immunoSEQ multiplex PCR; TCRdb's copy has only in-frame clones and leaves some out. V and J calls and clone size are those listed in that table; D and trimming were worked out from the DNA. The sample has about 1,900,000 clones; about 95% are singletons. The junction had 7 bases not matched to a gene; V was cut back by 5 bases and J by 6 bases. There are 13 residues in the CDR3. Germline lookup yields CDR1 SEHNR and CDR2 FQNEAQ (reference sequence). Terminally differentiated effector memory CD45RA+ cells were left out of the naive CD8 fraction, which was CD45RO-negative and positively selected for CCR7.

This clonotype was obtained from a man aged 18 to 35 in good health. This chain links TRBV7-9 with TRBJ2-7, with TRBD1 matching over 7 bases. Sequenced sample: naive CD8+ T cells sorted from blood. The CDR3 spells CASSIPTGTEQYF. CDR3 DNA sequence: TGTGCCAGCAGCATACCGACAGGGACCGAGCAGTACTTC.